The present T cell receptor beta chain was sequenced within a study of post-analysis software for immune sequencing data. The wider study: Patients with relapsing-remitting, secondary progressive and progressive-relapsing multiple sclerosis courses were all represented. Broader study findings: A handful of TRBV segments were significantly more frequent in patients than in controls. TRBV5-6, TRBV5-1 and TRBV20-1 were among these segments. People with multiple sclerosis had a significantly lower normalized Chao1 diversity than controls did. Samples made in the same batch grouped tightly together by F measure.

The library was made from cDNA and included unique molecular identifiers. When 1 to 10 million T cells were used, they gave about 540,000 cDNA molecules. TCRdb ran MiXCR on the PCR reads and lists one entry per CDR3 protein. The sample consists of about 680,000 distinct CDR3 sequences, around 64% of them appearing once. CDR1 and CDR2 from the germline V gene are SQVTM and ANQGSEA. V dropped 7 bases and J dropped 10 bases, with 13 bases sitting between them. CDR3 length: 10 amino acids. Worth noting for this clonotype: Its antigen is unidentified.

The TCR sequence derives from a girl aged 2-15 years with multiple sclerosis. Sequencing was done on a sample of blood. The chain recombines TRBV29-1 with TRBJ1-1; possibly TRBD1 for D (5 bases). The CDR3 nucleotides read TGCAGCGGCCTACAGGAGAGAGCTTTCTTT. Residues: CSGLQERAFF.